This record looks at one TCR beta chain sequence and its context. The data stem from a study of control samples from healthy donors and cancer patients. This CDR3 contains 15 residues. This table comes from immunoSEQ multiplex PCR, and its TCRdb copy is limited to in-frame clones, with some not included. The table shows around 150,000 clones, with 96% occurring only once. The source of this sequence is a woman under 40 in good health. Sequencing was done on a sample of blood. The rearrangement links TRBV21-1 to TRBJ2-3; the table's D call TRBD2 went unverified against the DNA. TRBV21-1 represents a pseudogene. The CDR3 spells CASSKVCFGADTQYF. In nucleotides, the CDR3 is TGTGCCAGCAGCAAGGTATGTTTCGGTGCAGATACGCAGTATTTT.